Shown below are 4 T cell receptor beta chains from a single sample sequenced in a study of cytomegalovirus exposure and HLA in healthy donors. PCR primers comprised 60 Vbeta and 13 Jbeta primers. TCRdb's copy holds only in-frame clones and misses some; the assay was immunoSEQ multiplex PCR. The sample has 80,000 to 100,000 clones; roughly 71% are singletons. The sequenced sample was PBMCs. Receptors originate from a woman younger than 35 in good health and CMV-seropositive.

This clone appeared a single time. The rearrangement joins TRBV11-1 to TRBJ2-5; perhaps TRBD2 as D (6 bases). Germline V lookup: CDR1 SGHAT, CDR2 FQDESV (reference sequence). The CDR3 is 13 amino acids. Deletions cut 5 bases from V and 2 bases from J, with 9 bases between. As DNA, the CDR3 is TGTGCCAGCAGCCTTCGGGGGCAAGAGACCCAGTACTTC. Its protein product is CASSLRGQETQYF.

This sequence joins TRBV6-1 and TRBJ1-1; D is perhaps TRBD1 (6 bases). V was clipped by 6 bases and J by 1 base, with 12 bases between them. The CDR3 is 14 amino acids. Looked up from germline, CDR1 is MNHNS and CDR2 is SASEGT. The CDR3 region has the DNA TGTGCCAGCAGCTCCCTGGACAGGAACACTGAAGCTTTCTTT. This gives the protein CASSSLDRNTEAFF.

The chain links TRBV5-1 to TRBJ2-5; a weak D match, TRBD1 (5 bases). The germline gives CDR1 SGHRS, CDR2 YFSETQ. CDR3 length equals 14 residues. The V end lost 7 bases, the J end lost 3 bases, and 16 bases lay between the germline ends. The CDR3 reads CASAPTAPEETQYF. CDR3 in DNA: TGCGCCAGCGCCCCGACAGCGCCAGAAGAGACCCAGTACTTC.

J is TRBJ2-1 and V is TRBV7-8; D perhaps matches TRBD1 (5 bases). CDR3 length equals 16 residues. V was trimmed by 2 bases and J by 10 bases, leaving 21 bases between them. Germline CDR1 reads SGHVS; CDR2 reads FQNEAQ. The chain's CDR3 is CASSLTVGQVVGEQFF. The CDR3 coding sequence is TGTGCCAGCAGCTTAACGGTGGGGCAGGTGGTAGGGGAGCAGTTCTTC. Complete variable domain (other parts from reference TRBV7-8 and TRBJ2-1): GAGVSQSPRYKVAKRGQDVALRCDPISGHVSLFWYQQALGQGPEFLTYFQNEAQLDKSGLPSDRFFAERPEGSVSTLKIQRTQQEDSAVYLCASSLTVGQVVGEQFFGPGTRLTVL.